This paragraph covers one TCR beta chain sequence. This record comes from a study of blood T cell repertoires in COVID-19. Sequencing was performed with immunoSEQ multiplex PCR; in TCRdb, only in-frame clones are kept and a portion is missing. The table includes over 150,000 clones, almost 85% detected once. The V gene's germline CDR1 is MNHEY and CDR2 SMNVEV (reference sequence). V shed 6 bases and J 5 bases; nucleotides not matched to a gene: 6. This CDR3 spans 14 amino acids. The V gene is TRBV27, the J gene TRBJ2-5; 10 nucleotides line up with TRBD1. The clonotype originates from a man between 18 and 35 years old with active or convalescent COVID-19. Input material: peripheral blood. The CDR3 bases are TGTGCCAGCAGCTGGGACAGGGGTCGGGAGACCCAGTACTTC. Translated, it gives CASSWDRGRETQYF.